What follows describes a single TCR beta chain. Donors were systemically healthy Caucasian individuals from Russia aged about 6 to 95 years. Next came a second PCR, run for about 7 to 11 cycles, which used a sample-barcoded 5' primer along with a J-beta primer mix. A template-switch adaptor containing 12 random nucleotides labeled each cDNA molecule. A minimum of 2.5 million CDR3-containing paired-end reads was obtained for each sample. TCRdb re-analysed the 5' RACE reads in MiXCR, keeping a single row per CDR3 protein. The table shows about 1.1 million distinct CDR3 sequences, with 30% to 40% occurring only once. The data stem from a study of blood T cells in healthy people across ages. The material sequenced was blood. This TCR was sampled from a man aged 18 to 30 in good health.

CDR3 protein: CSARDGSGGNEQFF. The DNA of the CDR3 is TGCAGTGCTAGAGATGGTTCGGGCGGCAATGAGCAGTTCTTC. The J gene is TRBJ2-1, the V gene TRBV20-1; D is ambiguous. In germline, CDR1 is DFQATT, CDR2 SNEGSKA (reference sequence). The CDR3 totals 14 residues. Trimming took 0 bases from V and 6 from J, leaving 12 bases between them.